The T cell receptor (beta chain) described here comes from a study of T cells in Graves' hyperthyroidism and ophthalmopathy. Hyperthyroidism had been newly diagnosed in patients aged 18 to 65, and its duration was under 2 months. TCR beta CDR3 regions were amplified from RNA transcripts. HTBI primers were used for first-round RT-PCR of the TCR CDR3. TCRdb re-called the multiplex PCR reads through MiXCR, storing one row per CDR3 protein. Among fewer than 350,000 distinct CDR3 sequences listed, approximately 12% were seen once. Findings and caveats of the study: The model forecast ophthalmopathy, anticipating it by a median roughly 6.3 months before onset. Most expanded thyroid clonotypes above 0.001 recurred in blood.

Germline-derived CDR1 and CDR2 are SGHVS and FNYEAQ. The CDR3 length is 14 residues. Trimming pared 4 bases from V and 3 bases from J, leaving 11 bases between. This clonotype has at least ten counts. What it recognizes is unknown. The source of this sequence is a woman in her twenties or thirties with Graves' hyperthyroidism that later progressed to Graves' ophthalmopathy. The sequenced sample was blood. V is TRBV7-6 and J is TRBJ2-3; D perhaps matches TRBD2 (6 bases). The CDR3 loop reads CASSSPTRTDTQYF. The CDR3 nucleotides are TGTGCCAGCAGCTCCCCGACTAGGACAGATACGCAGTATTTT.